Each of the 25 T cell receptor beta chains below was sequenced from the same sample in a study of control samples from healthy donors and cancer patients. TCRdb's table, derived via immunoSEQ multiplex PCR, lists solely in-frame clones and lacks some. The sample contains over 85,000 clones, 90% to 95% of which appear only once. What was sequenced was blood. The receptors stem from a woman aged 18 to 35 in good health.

CDR3 DNA sequence: TGTGCCAGTAGCCGGACAGGGCACACTGAAGCTTTCTTT. Translated, it gives CASSRTGHTEAFF. This chain connects TRBV19 to TRBJ1-1; 8 nucleotides align to TRBD1. The CDR3 contains 13 residues. Looked up from germline, CDR1 is LNHDA and CDR2 is SQIVND (reference sequence). V shed 6 bases, J shed 3 bases, and the junction held 3 bases outside the gene matches.

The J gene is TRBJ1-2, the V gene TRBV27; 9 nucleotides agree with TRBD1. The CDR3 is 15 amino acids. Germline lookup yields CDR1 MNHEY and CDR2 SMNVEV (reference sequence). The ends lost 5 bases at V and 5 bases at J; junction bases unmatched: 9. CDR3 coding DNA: TGTGCCAGCAGTCGCAACATGGGACAGGGTTATGGCTACACCTTC. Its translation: CASSRNMGQGYGYTF.

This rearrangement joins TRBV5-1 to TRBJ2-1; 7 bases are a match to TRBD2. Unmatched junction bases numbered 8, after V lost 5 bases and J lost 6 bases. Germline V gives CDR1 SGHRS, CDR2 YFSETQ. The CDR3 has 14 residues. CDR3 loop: CASRLAVNVNEQFF. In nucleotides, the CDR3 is TGCGCCAGCAGGCTAGCGGTGAATGTCAATGAGCAGTTCTTC.

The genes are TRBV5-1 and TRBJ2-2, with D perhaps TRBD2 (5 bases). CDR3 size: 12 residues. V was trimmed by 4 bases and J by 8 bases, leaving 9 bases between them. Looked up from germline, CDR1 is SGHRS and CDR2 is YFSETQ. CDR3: CASSREFGELFF. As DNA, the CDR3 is TGCGCCAGCAGCCGGGAATTTGGGGAGCTGTTTTTT.

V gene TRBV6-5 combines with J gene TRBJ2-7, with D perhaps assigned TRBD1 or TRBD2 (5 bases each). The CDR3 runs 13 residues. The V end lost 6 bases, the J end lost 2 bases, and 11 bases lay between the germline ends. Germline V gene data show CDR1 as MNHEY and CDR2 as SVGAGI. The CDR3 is CASRGVEPYEQYF. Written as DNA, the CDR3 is TGTGCCAGCAGGGGGGTGGAGCCCTACGAGCAGTACTTC.

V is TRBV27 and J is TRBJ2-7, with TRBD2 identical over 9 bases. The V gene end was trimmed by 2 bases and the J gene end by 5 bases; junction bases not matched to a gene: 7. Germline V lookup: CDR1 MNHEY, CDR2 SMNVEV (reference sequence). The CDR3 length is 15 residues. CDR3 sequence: CASSLSLAGYDEQYF. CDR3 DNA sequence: TGTGCCAGCAGTTTAAGTCTAGCGGGATATGACGAGCAGTACTTC.

CDR3 nucleotide sequence: TGTGCCATCAGTGAGGTGCCTGCTGGAAACACCATATATTTT. Protein product: CAISEVPAGNTIYF. The chain couples TRBV10-3 to TRBJ1-3; D call uncertain. The germline V and J ends were trimmed by 2 bases and 2 bases, with 7 bases remaining between them. CDR1 and CDR2 (germline): ENHRY, SYGVKD. The CDR3 spans 14 residues.

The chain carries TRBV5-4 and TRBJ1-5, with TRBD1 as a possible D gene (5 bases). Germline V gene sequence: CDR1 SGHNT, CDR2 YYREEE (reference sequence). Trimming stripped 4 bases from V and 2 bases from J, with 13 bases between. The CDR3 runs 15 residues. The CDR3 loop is CASSRGPGGNQPQHF. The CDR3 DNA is TGTGCCAGCAGCCGGGGCCCGGGGGGCAATCAGCCCCAGCATTTT. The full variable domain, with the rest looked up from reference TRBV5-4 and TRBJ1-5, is ETGVTQSPTHLIKTRGQQVTLRCSSQSGHNTVSWYQQALGQGPQFIFQYYREEENGRGNFPPRFSGLQFPNYSSELNVNALELDDSALYLCASSRGPGGNQPQHFGDGTRLSIL.

This CDR3 is CASSLWAYNEQFF. The CDR3 region has the DNA TGTGCCAGCAGTTTATGGGCCTACAATGAGCAGTTCTTC. This chain links TRBV27 with TRBJ2-1; D is unclear. The CDR3 runs to 13 residues. The germline V gene encodes CDR1 MNHEY and CDR2 SMNVEV (reference sequence). Trimming left V 1 base short and J 2 bases short, with 3 bases between.

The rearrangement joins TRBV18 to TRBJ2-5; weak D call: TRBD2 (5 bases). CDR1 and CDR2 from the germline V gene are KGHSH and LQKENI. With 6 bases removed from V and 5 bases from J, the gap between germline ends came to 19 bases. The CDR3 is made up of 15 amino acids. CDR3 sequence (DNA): TGTGCCAGCTCCCCCCTTCCCGGGGAATCGGAGACCCAGTACTTC. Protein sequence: CASSPLPGESETQYF.

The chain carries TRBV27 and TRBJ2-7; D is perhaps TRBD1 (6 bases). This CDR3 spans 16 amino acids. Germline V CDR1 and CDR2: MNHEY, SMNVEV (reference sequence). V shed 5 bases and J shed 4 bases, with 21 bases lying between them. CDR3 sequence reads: CASSPQWQGSRYEQYF. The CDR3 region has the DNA TGTGCCAGCAGTCCCCAATGGCAGGGGTCTCGGTACGAGCAGTACTTC.

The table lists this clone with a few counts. This CDR3 is CASRAVMNTEAFF. The CDR3 DNA reads as TGTGCCAGCAGGGCGGTGATGAACACTGAAGCTTTCTTT. The V call is TRBV6-5, the J call TRBJ1-1; D uncertain. Germline CDR1 reads MNHEY; CDR2 reads SVGAGI. V was pared by 6 bases and J by 0 bases, with 8 bases between. The CDR3 contains 13 residues.

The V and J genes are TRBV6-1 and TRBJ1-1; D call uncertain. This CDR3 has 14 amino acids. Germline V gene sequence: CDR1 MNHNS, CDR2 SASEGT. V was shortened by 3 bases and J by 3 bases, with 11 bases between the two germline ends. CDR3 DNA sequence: TGTGCCAGCAGTGATACATGGGGATACACTGAAGCTTTCTTT. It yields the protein CASSDTWGYTEAFF.

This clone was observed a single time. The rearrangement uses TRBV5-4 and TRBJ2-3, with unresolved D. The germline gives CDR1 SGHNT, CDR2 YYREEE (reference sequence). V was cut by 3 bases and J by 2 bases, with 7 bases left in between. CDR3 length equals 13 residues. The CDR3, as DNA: TGTGCCAGCAGCTCCCCCCCCACAGATACGCAGTATTTT. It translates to CASSSPPTDTQYF.

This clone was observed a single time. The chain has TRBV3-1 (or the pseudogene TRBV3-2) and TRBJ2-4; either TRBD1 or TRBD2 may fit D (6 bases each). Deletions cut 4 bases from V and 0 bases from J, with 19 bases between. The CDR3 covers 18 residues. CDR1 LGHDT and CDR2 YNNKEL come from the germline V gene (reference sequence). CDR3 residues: CASSPGGKGLVAKNIQYF. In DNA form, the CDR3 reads TGTGCCAGCAGCCCTGGGGGCAAGGGACTGGTAGCCAAAAACATTCAGTACTTC.

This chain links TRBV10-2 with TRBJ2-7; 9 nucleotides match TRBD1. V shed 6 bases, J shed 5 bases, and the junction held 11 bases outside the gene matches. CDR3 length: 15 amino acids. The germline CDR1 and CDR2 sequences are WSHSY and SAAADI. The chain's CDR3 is CASRGTGTGLNEQYF. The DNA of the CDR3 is TGCGCCAGCAGAGGAACCGGGACAGGGCTCAACGAGCAGTACTTC.

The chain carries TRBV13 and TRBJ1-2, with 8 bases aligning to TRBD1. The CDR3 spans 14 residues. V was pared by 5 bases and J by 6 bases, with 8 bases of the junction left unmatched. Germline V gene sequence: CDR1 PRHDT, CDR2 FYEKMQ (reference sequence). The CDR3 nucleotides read TGTGCCAGCAGCACCCGACAGGGGTTGAATGGCTACACCTTC. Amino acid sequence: CASSTRQGLNGYTF.

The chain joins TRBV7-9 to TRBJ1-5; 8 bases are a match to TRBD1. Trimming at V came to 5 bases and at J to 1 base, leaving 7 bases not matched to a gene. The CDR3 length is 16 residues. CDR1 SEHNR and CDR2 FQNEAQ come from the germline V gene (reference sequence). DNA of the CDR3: TGTGCCAGCAGCCCGACAGGGGCCCCCAGCAATCAGCCCCAGCATTTT. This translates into CASSPTGAPSNQPQHF. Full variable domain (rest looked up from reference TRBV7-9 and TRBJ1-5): DTGVSQNPRHKITKRGQNVTFRCDPISEHNRLYWYRQTLGQGPEFLTYFQNEAQLEKSRLLSDRFSAERPKGSFSTLEIQRTEQGDSAMYLCASSPTGAPSNQPQHFGDGTRLSIL.

The CDR3 is CASSVGGLRGMSGGDTQYF. Written as DNA, the CDR3 is TGTGCCAGCAGCGTAGGAGGCTTGAGGGGAATGTCTGGGGGAGATACGCAGTATTTT. The chain carries TRBV9 and TRBJ2-3; possibly TRBD1 or TRBD2 for D (5 bases each). Trimming shortened V by 0 bases and J by 5 bases, and 25 bases separated the two germline ends. CDR3 size: 19 residues. Germline V gene data show CDR1 as SGDLS and CDR2 as YYNGEE.

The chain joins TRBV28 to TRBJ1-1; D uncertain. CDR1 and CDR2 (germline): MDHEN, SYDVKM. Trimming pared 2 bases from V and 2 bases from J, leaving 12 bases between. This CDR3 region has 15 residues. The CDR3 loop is CASSLNRQVNTEAFF. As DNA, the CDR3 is TGTGCCAGCAGTTTAAATCGCCAAGTAAACACTGAAGCTTTCTTT.

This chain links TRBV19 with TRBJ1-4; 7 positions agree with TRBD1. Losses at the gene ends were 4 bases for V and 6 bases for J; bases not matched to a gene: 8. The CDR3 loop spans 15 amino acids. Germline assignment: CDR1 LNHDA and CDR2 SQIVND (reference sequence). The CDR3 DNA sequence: TGTGCCAGTAGTAGACGGGACAGATTAGATGAAAAACTGTTTTTT. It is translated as CASSRRDRLDEKLFF. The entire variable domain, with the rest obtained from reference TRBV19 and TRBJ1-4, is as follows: DGGITQSPKYLFRKEGQNVTLSCEQNLNHDAMYWYRQDPGQGLRLIYYSQIVNDFQKGDIAEGYSVSREKKESFPLTVTSAQKNPTAFYLCASSRRDRLDEKLFFGSGTQLSVL.

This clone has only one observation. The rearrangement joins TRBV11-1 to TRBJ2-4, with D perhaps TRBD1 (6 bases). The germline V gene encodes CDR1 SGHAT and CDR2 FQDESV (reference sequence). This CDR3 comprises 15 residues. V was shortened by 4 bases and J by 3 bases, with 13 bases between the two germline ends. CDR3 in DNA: TGTGCCAGCAGCTCGCCAGAGGGACACAAAAACATTCAGTACTTC. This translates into CASSSPEGHKNIQYF.

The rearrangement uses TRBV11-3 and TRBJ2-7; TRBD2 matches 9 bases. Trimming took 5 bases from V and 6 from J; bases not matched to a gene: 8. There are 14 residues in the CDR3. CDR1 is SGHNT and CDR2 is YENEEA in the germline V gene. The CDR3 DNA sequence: TGTGCCAGCAGCACCGGGACTAGCCCTCTCGAGCAGTACTTC. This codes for CASSTGTSPLEQYF.

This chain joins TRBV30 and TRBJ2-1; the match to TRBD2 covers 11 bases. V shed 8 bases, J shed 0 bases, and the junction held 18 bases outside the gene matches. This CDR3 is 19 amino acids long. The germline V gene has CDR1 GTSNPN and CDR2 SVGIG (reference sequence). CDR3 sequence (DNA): TGTGCCCTGGGAAAACTAGCGGGAGACATTCCGGGCTCCTACAATGAGCAGTTCTTC. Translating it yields CALGKLAGDIPGSYNEQFF.

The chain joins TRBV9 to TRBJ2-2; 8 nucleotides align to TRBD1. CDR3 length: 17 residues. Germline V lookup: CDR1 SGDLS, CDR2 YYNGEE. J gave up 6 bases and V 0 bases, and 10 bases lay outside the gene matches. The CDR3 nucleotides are TGTGCCAGCAGCGTAGGCCGGCAGGGGGCAAGGGCCGGGGAGCTGTTTTTT. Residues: CASSVGRQGARAGELFF.